The 17 T cell receptor beta chains below were found in one sample sequenced in a study of blood T cells in healthy people across ages. For the second PCR, which ran for about 6 to 11 cycles, a sample-barcoded 5' primer and a J-beta primer mix were used. TCRdb ran MiXCR on the 5' RACE reads and lists one entry per CDR3 protein. The sample consists of 450,000 to 600,000 distinct CDR3 sequences, around a quarter of them appearing once. A further study also used this sample, focusing on T cells of mothers and their children.

Sequencing was performed on blood. These receptors all come from a boy aged 2 to 10 in good health.

This clonotype has more than one count but fewer than ten. V and J are TRBV3-1 and TRBJ1-1; TRBD1 matches 7 bases. The J segment lost 0 bases and the V segment lost 9 bases, leaving 7 bases of the junction unmatched. Germline values: CDR1 LGHDT, CDR2 YNNKEL (reference sequence). The CDR3 has 14 amino acids. For the CDR3, the DNA is TGTGCCAGTATCAGGGGGTTCATGAACACTGAAGCTTTCTTT. Translating gives CASIRGFMNTEAFF.

A few counts support this clonotype. The V gene is TRBV15, the J gene TRBJ2-5; D call uncertain. Trimming removed 2 bases at V and 0 bases at J, with 4 bases between. The CDR3 is made up of 13 amino acids. CDR1 is LNHNV and CDR2 is YYDKDF in the germline V gene (reference sequence). Written as DNA, the CDR3 is TGTGCCACCAGCAGAAAGTACCAAGAGACCCAGTACTTC. Translating gives CATSRKYQETQYF.

The V and J genes are TRBV5-1 and TRBJ2-7; D remains unclear. Trimming took off 2 bases at V and 4 bases at J, with 10 bases between the two ends. Germline CDR1 and CDR2: SGHRS and YFSETQ. The CDR3 spans 13 residues. The CDR3: CASSFGVGYEQYF. The CDR3 DNA sequence: TGCGCCAGCAGCTTTGGGGTCGGGTACGAGCAGTACTTC.

This clonotype appeared a few times. The chain joins TRBV9 to TRBJ2-5, with 7 bases matching TRBD2. CDR1 and CDR2 from the germline V gene are SGDLS and YYNGEE. Germline trimming cut 7 bases from V and 4 bases from J; bases unmatched to any gene: 7. The CDR3 spans 13 residues. This CDR3 reads CASGGLVAETQYF. As DNA, the CDR3 is TGTGCCAGCGGAGGACTAGTCGCAGAGACCCAGTACTTC.

The table lists this clonotype with a few counts. The genes are TRBV6-5 and TRBJ1-1; D is undetermined. The CDR3 contains 13 residues. Per germline, CDR1 MNHEY and CDR2 SVGAGI. V lost 0 bases to trimming and J lost 4 bases, with 6 bases between them. The CDR3 nucleotides read TGTGCCAGCAGTTACTCGAGGAGCACTGAAGCTTTCTTT. Protein: CASSYSRSTEAFF.

This clonotype was detected many times. This chain links TRBV6-6 with TRBJ2-7, with D uncertain. With 0 bases removed from V and 3 bases from J, the gap between germline ends came to 6 bases. The CDR3 is made up of 13 amino acids. Germline CDR1 MNHNY, CDR2 SVGAGI (reference sequence). This CDR3 is CASSYSSDYEQYF. The CDR3 coding sequence is TGTGCCAGCAGTTACTCGTCAGACTACGAGCAGTACTTC.

J is TRBJ1-2 and V is TRBV6-5; no definite D call. This CDR3 spans 13 amino acids. V lost 7 bases and J 2 bases, leaving 11 bases between the germline ends. Per germline, CDR1 MNHEY and CDR2 SVGAGI. In DNA form, the CDR3 reads TGTGCCAGCAAAGAGGGCAGAAACTATGGCTACACCTTC. It specifies CASKEGRNYGYTF.

This clonotype came up a few times. The CDR3 DNA sequence: TGCGCCAGCAGCTTGGGTGACAGGGGAATCGGGGAGACCCAGTACTTC. It is translated as CASSLGDRGIGETQYF. This rearrangement joins TRBV5-1 to TRBJ2-5; 8 bases line up with TRBD1. This CDR3 spans 16 amino acids. The germline gives CDR1 SGHRS, CDR2 YFSETQ. V lost 0 bases, J lost 5 bases, and 9 bases stayed unmatched. Full variable domain (outside the CDR3, taken from reference TRBV5-1 and TRBJ2-5): KAGVTQTPRYLIKTRGQQVTLSCSPISGHRSVSWYQQTPGQGLQFLFEYFSETQRNKGNFPGRFSGRQFSNSRSEMNVSTLELGDSALYLCASSLGDRGIGETQYFGPGTRLLVL.

This clonotype has more than one count but fewer than ten. The chain links TRBV6-5 to TRBJ2-2, with D perhaps TRBD2 (5 bases). Germline V lookup: CDR1 MNHEY, CDR2 SVGAGI. Trimming removed 8 bases at V and 6 bases at J, with 13 bases between. The CDR3 consists of 13 residues. The CDR3 DNA reads TGTGCCAGCGGAATACGAGCGGCCGGGGAGCTGTTTTTT. Its translation: CASGIRAAGELFF.

V usage is TRBV2 and J usage is TRBJ1-2; maybe TRBD1 (5 bases). The CDR3 covers 12 residues. The V end was cut by 3 bases, the J end by 3 bases, with 5 bases between. Per the germline V gene, CDR1 is SNHLY and CDR2 is FYNNEI. The CDR3: CASSETDYGYTF. Written as DNA, the CDR3 is TGTGCCAGCAGTGAGACAGACTATGGCTACACCTTC.

This clonotype was found a few times. The chain links TRBV20-1 to TRBJ2-5; TRBD1 matches at 7 bases. J lost 5 bases, V lost 0 bases, and 12 bases had no gene match. The CDR3 has 16 amino acids. Germline V gene lookup returns CDR1 DFQATT and CDR2 SNEGSKA (reference sequence). The CDR3 nucleotides read TGCAGTGCTAGAGATCAGGGGACAGCAGCTGATGAGACCCAGTACTTC. Translating gives CSARDQGTAADETQYF.

This clonotype was seen a few times. The genes are TRBV12-3 or TRBV12-4 and TRBJ2-1; 7 nucleotides line up with TRBD2. This CDR3 is 13 amino acids long. J was trimmed by 7 bases and V by 4 bases; bases with no gene match: 4. The CDR3 loop reads CASSWDYRNEQFF. CDR3 in DNA: TGTGCCAGCAGTTGGGACTATCGGAATGAGCAGTTCTTC.

This clonotype was counted a few times. CDR3 coding DNA: TGTGCCAGCAGCGACCTCATGACCTATGGCTACACCTTC. As protein: CASSDLMTYGYTF. This chain connects TRBV27 to TRBJ1-2; D is unresolved. This CDR3 is 13 amino acids long. Trimming removed 6 bases at V and 4 bases at J, with 12 bases between. The germline V gene encodes CDR1 MNHEY and CDR2 SMNVEV (reference sequence).

The V gene is TRBV27, the J gene TRBJ2-5; 7 nucleotides align to TRBD1. Germline loops: CDR1 MNHEY, CDR2 SMNVEV (reference sequence). This CDR3 is built from 15 residues. Trimming took 6 bases from V and 2 from J; bases not matched to a gene: 9. The CDR3 protein is CASRGGSHPQETQYF. The CDR3 DNA is TGTGCCAGCAGAGGGGGCAGCCACCCTCAAGAGACCCAGTACTTC.

The chain combines TRBV20-1 with TRBJ2-2, with D perhaps matching TRBD2 (5 bases). Trimming shortened V by 5 bases and J by 2 bases, and 6 bases separated the two germline ends. Germline CDR1 is DFQATT and CDR2 is SNEGSKA (reference sequence). The CDR3 has 12 residues. CDR3 amino acids: CSAGLNTGELFF. In DNA, the CDR3 is TGCAGTGCTGGACTTAACACCGGGGAGCTGTTTTTT.

The chain joins TRBV6-2 or TRBV6-3 to TRBJ2-5, with TRBD2 matching 8 bases. Trimming removed 4 bases from V and 4 bases from J; junction bases left unmatched: 11. Germline V gene data show CDR1 as MNHEY and CDR2 as SVGEGT. This CDR3 spans 16 amino acids. CDR3 in DNA: TGTGCCAGCAGTTCCCCCAGACTAGCGACCAGAGAGACCCAGTACTTC. It yields the protein CASSSPRLATRETQYF.

The V and J genes are TRBV5-1 and TRBJ2-5; D gene uncertain. The last part of the DNA fits TRBJ2-7 better; the J call may be wrong. Germline assignment: CDR1 SGHRS and CDR2 YFSETQ. This CDR3 is 14 amino acids long. The CDR3 DNA is TGCGCCAGCAGCTTGGTGGGCAAGCCCTACGAGCAGTACTTC. Translating gives CASSLVGKPYEQYF.